The present entry profiles one TCR beta chain with its context. The antigen it binds to is not known. These data are taken from a study of cytomegalovirus exposure and HLA in healthy donors listed by TCRdb under 2017. For the wider study: An earlier analysis of some 600 of the donors reported 276 Gb of sequence data and 117 million unique TCR beta sequences obtained from 150 million to 200 million T cells. An early release covering about 600 HLA-typed donors comprised about 320 gigabases of sequencing data and some 79 million unique TCR sequences. Of the roughly 390 genotyped donors, 81% were placed in the genetic ancestry cluster associated with self-reported Caucasian donors. The study was designed to test whether signatures of past pathogen exposure could be identified by cataloging public T cell receptors. Using immunosequencing, the study profiled T cell repertoires from about 620 subjects and related those repertoires to cytomegalovirus serostatus. In addition to the first cohort of 666 subjects, a separate validation cohort of 120 different subjects was used. To predict cytomegalovirus infection status, the study combined high-throughput TCR immunosequencing, statistical association of individual TCRs with disease status, and machine learning. A later analysis re-examined previously published TCR beta repertoires from more than 600 donors and added high-resolution HLA genotyping to investigate patterns of TCR occurrence. Rather than drawing on any new phenotypic data, the later analysis identified candidate immune exposures from TCR beta sequences and the way those sequences occurred across donors. An earlier analysis of approximately 500 of the donors applied high-throughput TCR beta sequencing to assess whether each TCR beta V gene segment acted as functional or pseudogenic. Donor age, sex, ethnicity and CMV serostatus were compiled alongside the repertoire data. Genome-wide SNP genotypes for about 65% of the 666 donors were used in a later genetic analysis, which treated that subset as a discovery cohort. All discovery cohort repertoires had been generated using a single sequencing platform. Class I and class II HLA loci were covered by the typing at four-digit resolution. Typing coverage differed by locus: A, B, C, DRB1 and DQB1 were typed in about 629-640 donors, DQA1 in about 510, DPA1 in 600 to 610, and DPB1 in 472. Five DR-DQ haplotypes were treated as single units for association and clustering because of strong linkage in the cohort. Among 300 to 500 genotyped donors of the cohort, an average of roughly 230,000 unique TCR beta nucleotide sequences was sequenced per donor, of which roughly 17% were non-productive.

The research as a whole found: The presence/absence analyses assumed that sequencing depth was roughly uniform across donors, and that assumption may not be true. In a later analysis, HLA-associated TCR beta chains were found to be more clonally expanded and to have lower generation probabilities than equally common non-associated chains. In an earlier analysis of more than 450 of the donors, most TCR beta V segments were observed in productive rearrangements about 87% or about 30% of the time, broadly matching IMGT annotations. A group of highly shared sequence variants was considered likely to be a technical artifact of the sequencing pipeline. A later analysis associated about 18,000 TCR beta sequences with specific HLA alleles at a false discovery rate of 0.05. Because counts were too low, 15 to 20 rarely observed V segments, including chromosome 9 orphons, were left out of the earlier analysis of about 500 of the donors. Most TCR sequences were observed very rarely across donors, whereas some public TCRs were present in many individuals. A further reported finding was that TCR beta sequences accurately predicted the HLA-A and HLA-B alleles for most subjects in the first cohort. Only TCR beta chains were sequenced in this cohort, and the absence of alpha or paired-chain data limited detectable features. According to a later analysis, most CMV-associated TCR beta chains appeared to be HLA-restricted, and the HLA associations seemed to be driven largely by CMV exposure. In a later analysis, TCR association rates were found to vary across HLA loci, with the most associated TCRs seen for DRB1 alleles and the fewest for HLA-C alleles. It was suggested by the authors that the approach could potentially be generalized to other disease states and immunological phenotypes. According to a later analysis, parvovirus B19, influenza, CMV and Epstein-Barr virus appeared linked to several top co-occurrence clusters. Because the 87-base-pair reads could not distinguish some IMGT-functional V segments, including TRBV6-2 and TRBV6-3, those segments were excluded. In a later genetic analysis, a missense DCLRE1C variant was associated with V-gene and J-gene trimming of TCR beta chains, and the association was replicated in an independent cohort. Correlated functional status among segregating V segments might be attributable to linkage disequilibrium, but an unknown experimental factor could not be ruled out. HLA typing was unavailable for some donors at each locus, so association tests used only the typed subset. According to a later genetic analysis, donors in an Asian-associated ancestry cluster had fewer N-insertions in productive TCRs than the roughly 700-donor mean. A total of 150 or so TCR beta chains were listed by the study as associated with cytomegalovirus. In both the original and validation cohorts, the classifier was reported to diagnose cytomegalovirus status with high specificity and sensitivity. The only immune exposure information available for the cohort was CMV serostatus. A few of the identified cytomegalovirus-associated TCR beta chains were confirmed in vitro to be specific for cytomegalovirus antigens. When HLA alleles, especially DR and DQ, strongly co-occurred, TCR associations were difficult to assign to individual alleles.

The cohort comprised some 680 healthy bone marrow donors. At the time of sampling, all cohort members were nominally healthy, though unrecorded immune exposures were likely present. The donor tested CMV seronegative and was one of the 352 seronegative cohort members. A peripheral blood sample was collected from each donor, and TCR beta sequencing was performed on peripheral blood mononuclear cells. The Qiagen DNeasy Blood Extraction Kit was used to extract genomic DNA from the blood cell samples. The CDR3 starts with the cysteine, ends with the phenylalanine, and has 15 residues. The DNA shown is the 45-base CDR3, in frame from base 1. Trimmed from V: 0 bases; trimmed from J: 0 bases; junction bases lacking a gene match: 1. In the germline V gene, CDR1 corresponds to MNHEY and CDR2 to SVGAGI. The library was built by means of the immunoSEQ multiplex PCR assay. For the multiplex PCR, a mixture combining 60 forward primers for TCR Vbeta segments and 13 reverse primers for TCR Jbeta segments was used. Amplification of the CDR3 region of rearranged TCR beta genes was performed with a multiplex PCR assay on genomic DNA. The amplified TCR beta libraries were sequenced on the Illumina HiSeq System as 87-base-pair reads. For the original study's pipeline: Across the 500 to 700 repertoires, a later analysis counted roughly 84 million unique TCR beta chains, roughly 11 million of which were shared by at least two donors. Raw reads were error-corrected and collapsed into unique sequences with a nearest-neighbor algorithm that merged closely related sequences to remove PCR and sequencing errors. To assign V, D and J gene segments, CDR3 sequences were aligned to IMGT reference sequences. For a sequence to be retained, a match of at least six nucleotides was required to both a V gene segment and a J gene segment. Rearrangements were classified as productive when the CDR3 lacked stop codons and remained in frame with V and J, and all other rearrangements were classified as non-productive. CDR3 was defined according to IMGT convention as the region running from the second conserved V-encoded cysteine to the conserved J-encoded phenylalanine. Sequences without an unambiguous match to a single V gene segment were excluded from the earlier analysis of approximately 560 of the donors. In an earlier analysis of around 600 of the donors, V segments were called functional above 56.7% productive rearrangements and were called segregating when the between-donor standard deviation exceeded 5%. A statistical classification framework was built for diagnosing cytomegalovirus status from the catalog of TCR beta chain sequences. In a later analysis, TCR nucleotide sequences were compared against IMGT/GENE-DB human TR gene sequences so that V and J genes could be assigned. In a later analysis, CDR3 sequences and most-parsimonious VDJ recombination scenarios were assigned using the TCRdist pipeline. In a later analysis, each TCR beta chain was defined by its CDR3 amino acid sequence together with its V-gene family, and reads without a unique V-gene family were excluded. A later analysis removed 592 highly shared, low-generation-probability nucleotide sequences to deal with suspected cross-contamination and a sequencing artifact. In a later analysis, a clonal expansion index was calculated for each public chain from normalized within-repertoire ranks of inferred template counts. Generation probabilities in a later analysis came from a VDJ recombination model fitted to out-of-frame rearrangements, and those results were checked against IGoR. In a later analysis, hypergeometric tests were used to score TCR-TCR, TCR-HLA and TCR-CMV co-occurrence, with a repertoire-size bias correction applied to TCR pairs. In a later analysis, false discovery rates were estimated by permuting HLA or CMV assignments 20 times. In a later analysis, co-occurring TCRs were grouped using DBSCAN, with TCRdist sequence similarity added in when clustering inside HLA-allele-positive subsets. Repertoires with fewer than 30,000 or more than 120,000 public chains, plus five repertoires with anomalous nucleotide sharing, were excluded from co-occurrence clustering. TCRdb provides this immuneACCESS table in a form limited to in-frame rearrangements. Some clones are lacking; in checked studies, under half of them reflect an unresolved V gene, and why the rest are absent is not known. V, J and clone size reflect that table, while D and trimming were determined from the DNA. In this sample's table one finds some 120,000 clones. Under 2.5% of the sample goes to the ten largest clones.

Source material: PBMCs. This receptor was identified in a man aged 35 to 55 in good health and CMV-seronegative. The V and J genes are TRBV6-5 and TRBJ2-7, with 8 junctional bases fitting TRBD1. At the DNA level, the sequence is TGTGCCAGCAGTTACTCCAGGGGGCACTCCTACGAGCAGTACTTC. Translated, this gives CASSYSRGHSYEQYF.